The present entry profiles one TCR beta chain with its context. Clones were sequenced by immunoSEQ multiplex PCR, and TCRdb holds only the in-frame ones, with some missing. This table holds more than 65,000 clones, approximately 88% found once. This sample was included in a study of technical replicates of blood from a handful of donors. The CDR3 covers 16 residues. Trimming took 3 bases from V and 5 from J; bases not matched to a gene: 6. CDR1 LNHDA and CDR2 SQIVND come from the germline V gene (reference sequence). The source is a human donor in good health. Some clones in this sample may be carry-over from other donors' samples. The sample consisted of PBMCs. The rearrangement uses TRBV19 and TRBJ2-2; 10 nucleotides align to TRBD2. The CDR3 is CASSIWTSGSTGELFF. The CDR3 nucleotides read TGTGCCAGTAGTATCTGGACTAGCGGATCTACCGGGGAGCTGTTTTTT.